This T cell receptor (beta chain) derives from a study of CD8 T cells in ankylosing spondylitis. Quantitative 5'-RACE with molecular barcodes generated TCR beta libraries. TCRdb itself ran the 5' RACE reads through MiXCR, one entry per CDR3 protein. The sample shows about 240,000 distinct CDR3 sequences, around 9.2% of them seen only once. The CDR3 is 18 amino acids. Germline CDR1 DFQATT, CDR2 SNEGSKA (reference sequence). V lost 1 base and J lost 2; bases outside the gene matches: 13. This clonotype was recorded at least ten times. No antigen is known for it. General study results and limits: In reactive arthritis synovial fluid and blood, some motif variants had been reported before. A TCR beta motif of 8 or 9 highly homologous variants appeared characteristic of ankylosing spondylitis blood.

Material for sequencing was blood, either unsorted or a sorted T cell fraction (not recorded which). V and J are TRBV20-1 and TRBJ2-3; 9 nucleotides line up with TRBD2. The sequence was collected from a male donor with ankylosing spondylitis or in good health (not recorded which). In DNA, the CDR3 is TGCAGTGCTAGAGCTGCATCCGGGACTAGCCATCCCACAGATACGCAGTATTTT. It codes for CSARAASGTSHPTDTQYF.